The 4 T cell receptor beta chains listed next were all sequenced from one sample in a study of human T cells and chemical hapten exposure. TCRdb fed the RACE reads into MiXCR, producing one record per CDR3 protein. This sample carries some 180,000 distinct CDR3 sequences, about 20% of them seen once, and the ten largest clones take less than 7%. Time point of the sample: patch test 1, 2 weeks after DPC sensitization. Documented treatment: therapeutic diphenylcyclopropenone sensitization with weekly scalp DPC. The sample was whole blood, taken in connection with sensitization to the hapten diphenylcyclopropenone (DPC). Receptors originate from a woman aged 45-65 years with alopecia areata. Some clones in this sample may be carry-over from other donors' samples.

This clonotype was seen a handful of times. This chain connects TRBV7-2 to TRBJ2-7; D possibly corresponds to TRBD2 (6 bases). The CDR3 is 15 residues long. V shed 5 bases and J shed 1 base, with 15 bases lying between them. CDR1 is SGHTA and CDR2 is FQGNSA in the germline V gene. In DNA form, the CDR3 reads TGTGCCAGCAGCACCGCGGAGGGACCATCCTACGAGCAGTACTTC. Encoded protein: CASSTAEGPSYEQYF.

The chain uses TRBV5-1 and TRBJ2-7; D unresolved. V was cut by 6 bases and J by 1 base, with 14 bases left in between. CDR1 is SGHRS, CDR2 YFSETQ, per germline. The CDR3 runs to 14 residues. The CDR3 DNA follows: TGCGCCAGCAAAGTAACTATCCTTTCCTACGAGCAGTACTTC. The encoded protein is CASKVTILSYEQYF.

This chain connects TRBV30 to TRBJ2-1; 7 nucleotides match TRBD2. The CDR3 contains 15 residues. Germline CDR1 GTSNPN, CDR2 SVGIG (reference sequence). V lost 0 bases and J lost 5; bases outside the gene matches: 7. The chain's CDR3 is CAWSVFGGVDNEQFF. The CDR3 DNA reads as TGTGCCTGGAGTGTATTTGGGGGGGTGGACAATGAGCAGTTCTTC.

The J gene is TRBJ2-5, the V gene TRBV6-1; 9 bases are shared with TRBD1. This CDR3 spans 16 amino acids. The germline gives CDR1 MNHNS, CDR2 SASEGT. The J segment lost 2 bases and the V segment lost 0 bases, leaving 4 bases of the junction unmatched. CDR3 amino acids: CASSEAGQGWQETQYF. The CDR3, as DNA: TGTGCCAGCAGTGAAGCCGGACAGGGGTGGCAAGAGACCCAGTACTTC.